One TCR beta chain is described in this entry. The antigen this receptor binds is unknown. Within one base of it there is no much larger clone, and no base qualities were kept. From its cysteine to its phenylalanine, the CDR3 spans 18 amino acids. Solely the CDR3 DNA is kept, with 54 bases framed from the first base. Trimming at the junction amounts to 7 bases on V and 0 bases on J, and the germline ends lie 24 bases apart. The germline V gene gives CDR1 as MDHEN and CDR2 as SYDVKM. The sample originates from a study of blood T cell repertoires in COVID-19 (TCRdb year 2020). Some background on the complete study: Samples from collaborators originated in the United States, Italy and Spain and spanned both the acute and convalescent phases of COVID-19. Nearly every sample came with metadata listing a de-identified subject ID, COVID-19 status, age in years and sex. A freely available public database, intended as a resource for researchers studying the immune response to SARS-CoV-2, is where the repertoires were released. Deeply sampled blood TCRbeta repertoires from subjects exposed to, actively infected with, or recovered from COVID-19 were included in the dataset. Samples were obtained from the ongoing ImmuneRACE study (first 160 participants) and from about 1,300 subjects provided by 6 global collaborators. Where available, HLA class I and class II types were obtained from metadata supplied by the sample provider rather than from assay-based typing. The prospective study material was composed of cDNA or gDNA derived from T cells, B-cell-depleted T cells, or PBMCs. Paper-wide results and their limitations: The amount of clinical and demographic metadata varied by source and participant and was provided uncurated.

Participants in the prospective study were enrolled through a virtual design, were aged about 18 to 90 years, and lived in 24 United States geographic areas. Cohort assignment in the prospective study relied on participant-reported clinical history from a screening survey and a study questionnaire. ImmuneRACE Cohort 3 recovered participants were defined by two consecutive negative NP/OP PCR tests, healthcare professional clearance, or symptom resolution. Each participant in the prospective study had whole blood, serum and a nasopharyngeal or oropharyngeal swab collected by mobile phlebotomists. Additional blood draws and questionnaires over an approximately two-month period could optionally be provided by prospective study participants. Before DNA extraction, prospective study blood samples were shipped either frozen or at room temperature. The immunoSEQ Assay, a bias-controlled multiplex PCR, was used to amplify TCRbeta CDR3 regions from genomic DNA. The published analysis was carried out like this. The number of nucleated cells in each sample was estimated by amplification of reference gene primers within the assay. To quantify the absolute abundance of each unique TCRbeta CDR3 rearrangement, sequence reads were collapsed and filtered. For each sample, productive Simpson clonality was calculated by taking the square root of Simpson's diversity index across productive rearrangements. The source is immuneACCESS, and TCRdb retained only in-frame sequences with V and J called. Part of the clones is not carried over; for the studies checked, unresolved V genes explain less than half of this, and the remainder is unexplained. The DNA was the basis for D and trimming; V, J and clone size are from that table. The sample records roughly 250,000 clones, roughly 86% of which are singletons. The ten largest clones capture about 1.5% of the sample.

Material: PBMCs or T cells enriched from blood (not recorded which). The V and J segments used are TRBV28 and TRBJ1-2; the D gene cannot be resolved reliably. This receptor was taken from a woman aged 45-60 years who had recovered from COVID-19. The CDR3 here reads CASIGPGRRGGSNYGYTF. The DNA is TGTGCCAGCATCGGTCCAGGTCGACGCGGAGGCTCTAACTATGGCTACACCTTC.